The clone carrying this T cell receptor beta chain occurred many times. As yet, its antigen is unknown. TCR beta libraries were built with iRepertoire HTBI primers and Arm-PCR of CDR3 regions. In the authors' workflow: Samples collectively showed some 65 TRBV and roughly 15 TRBJ segments. In TCRdb, the multiplex PCR reads were re-called with MiXCR into one record per CDR3 protein. V and J calls and clone size were set by TCRdb, not the authors. The sample includes 530,000 or so distinct CDR3 sequences, less than 15% of them seen just once. Germline V gene lookup returns CDR1 ENHRY and CDR2 SYGVKD. Trimming at V came to 6 bases and at J to 1 base, leaving 4 bases not matched to a gene. This CDR3 contains 14 residues. Regarding time point: newly diagnosed GD, antithyroid drugs for less than 3 months. Preparation of the TCR library used RNA extracted from PBMCs. The entry originates in a study of regulatory T cells in long-lasting Graves disease.

General observations from the study: Segments TRBV28, TRBJ1-2 and TRBJ2-5 showed preferential usage in persistent disease.

These data were likewise used in another study, on T cells in Graves' hyperthyroidism and ophthalmopathy. From that paper: An initial round of RT-PCR targeting the TCR CDR3 relied on the HTBI primer set.

This clonotype was sampled from a man aged 25 to 45 with Graves disease. This rearrangement joins TRBV10-3 to TRBJ2-5; 8 bases are shared with TRBD1. Sample: peripheral blood mononuclear cells (PBMCs), taken at new diagnosis, from a patient treated with antithyroid drugs. CDR3 nucleotide sequence: TGTGCCATCAGCCCGACAGGGGCCCAAGAGACCCAGTACTTC. Protein sequence: CAISPTGAQETQYF.